This TCR beta chain was documented in a study of T-cell reconstitution after alpha-beta-depleted transplantation in children. This CDR3 spans 13 amino acids. Trimming at V came to 6 bases and at J to 4 bases, leaving 4 bases not matched to a gene. The authors prepared the TCRbeta library with unique molecular identifiers. TCRdb re-called the PCR reads through MiXCR, storing one row per CDR3 protein. The top ten hold 9.5% to 13% of the sample, which has about 270,000 distinct CDR3 sequences, roughly 9.5% seen once. This clonotype was counted many times. The sequence came from a human donor who donated a stem cell graft to a child with SCID. V usage is TRBV12-3 or TRBV12-4 and J usage is TRBJ1-2; 8 bases map to TRBD1. The sequencing here drew on PBMCs from the stem cell graft donor, taken from the stem cell graft. The chain's CDR3 is CASSPGTGYGYTF. The CDR3 DNA reads TGTGCCAGCAGCCCCGGGACAGGCTATGGCTACACCTTC.